This T cell receptor (beta chain) was retrieved from a study of blood T cell repertoires in COVID-19. About the research overall: Sample material is recorded as cDNA or gDNA derived from T cells, B-cell-depleted T cells, or PBMCs.

Germline-derived CDR1 and CDR2 are MNHEY and SMNVEV (reference sequence). The CDR3 totals 19 residues. V dropped 5 bases and J dropped 1; count of bases not matched to a gene: 15. Original handling: Amplification from reference gene primers served as the basis for estimated nucleated cell counts. The assay was immunoSEQ multiplex PCR, and TCRdb's table has in-frame clones only and misses some. V, J and clone size are taken as reported in that table, and D and trimming were inferred from the DNA itself. The table records a few hundred thousand clones, about 87% of them present only once. This sequence originates from a woman in her forties or fifties with acute or convalescent COVID-19. Source material: peripheral blood. J is TRBJ1-1 and V is TRBV27, with 11 bases fitting TRBD1. The DNA for the CDR3 is TGTGCCAGCAGTCCTCGGACAGGGGGCTTCTTGAGATCGAACACTGAAGCTTTCTTT. This encodes CASSPRTGGFLRSNTEAFF.